The 18 T cell receptor beta chains below all came from one sample that was sequenced in a study of cytomegalovirus exposure and HLA in healthy donors. PCR was performed using 60 Vbeta and 13 Jbeta primers. Sequenced by immunoSEQ multiplex PCR; TCRdb stores in-frame clones only, minus some. The sample carries about 140,000 clones, around 73% recorded once. The sample comprised PBMCs. Receptors were obtained from a female donor in good health and CMV-seronegative.

The chain couples TRBV10-3 to TRBJ1-2; D is ambiguous. The CDR3 spans 12 residues. Germline V gene data show CDR1 as ENHRY and CDR2 as SYGVKD. V shed 8 bases and J shed 7 bases, with 14 bases lying between them. The CDR3: CAIRSLAVGYTF. For the CDR3, the DNA is TGTGCCATCCGGAGTCTTGCGGTTGGCTACACCTTC.

The V call is TRBV28, the J call TRBJ1-1; TRBD1 matches at 7 bases. The V segment lost 6 bases and the J segment 4 bases; nucleotides outside the gene matches: 8. The germline gives CDR1 MDHEN, CDR2 SYDVKM. The CDR3 is made up of 14 amino acids. The CDR3 sequence is CASSKPGQITEAFF. CDR3 bases: TGTGCCAGCAGCAAACCGGGACAGATCACTGAAGCTTTCTTT.

This rearrangement joins TRBV18 to TRBJ1-4; tentative D call: TRBD1 (6 bases). The CDR3 covers 17 residues. V was shortened by 1 base and J by 0 bases, with 12 bases between the two germline ends. Germline V CDR1 and CDR2: KGHSH, LQKENI. The CDR3 protein is CASSPLGQTPTNEKLFF. CDR3 coding DNA: TGTGCCAGCTCACCACTTGGACAGACTCCAACTAATGAAAAACTGTTTTTT.

V and J are TRBV27 and TRBJ2-7; tentatively, D is TRBD2 (6 bases). The CDR3 covers 17 residues. Germline V gene lookup returns CDR1 MNHEY and CDR2 SMNVEV (reference sequence). V was clipped by 4 bases and J by 2 bases, with 21 bases between them. The CDR3 nucleotides are TGTGCCAGCAGTTCTCAGTGGAGGGGAGTTCTTCCCTACGAGCAGTACTTC. Translation gives CASSSQWRGVLPYEQYF.

V usage is TRBV30 and J usage is TRBJ2-7; perhaps TRBD1 as D (5 bases). Germline V gene sequence: CDR1 GTSNPN, CDR2 SVGIG (reference sequence). V shed 1 base and J shed 5 bases, with 12 bases lying between them. This CDR3 comprises 13 residues. CDR3 DNA: TGTGCCTGGAGTGCCCAGGGATTTAACGAGCAGTACTTC. Translated: CAWSAQGFNEQYF.

V usage is TRBV7-2 and J usage is TRBJ2-7; the D gene is possibly TRBD2 (5 bases). The CDR3 has 17 amino acids. Germline V gives CDR1 SGHTA, CDR2 FQGNSA. Trimming left V 2 bases short and J 3 bases short, with 20 bases between. CDR3: CASSLSGSPLGNYEQYF. The DNA of the CDR3 is TGTGCCAGCAGCTTATCGGGGTCCCCGCTGGGAAACTACGAGCAGTACTTC.

This clone was detected a few times. This rearrangement joins TRBV7-9 to TRBJ2-6, with 12 bases matching TRBD1. CDR3 length: 18 amino acids. After removal of 5 bases from V and 1 base from J, the junction contained 6 bases not matched to a gene. Germline V gene lookup returns CDR1 SEHNR and CDR2 FQNEAQ (reference sequence). CDR3: CASSPGTGGTSGANVLTF. Written as DNA, the CDR3 is TGTGCCAGCAGCCCAGGGACAGGGGGCACTTCTGGGGCCAACGTCCTGACTTTC.

The chain uses TRBV29-1 and TRBJ2-3, with TRBD2 as a possible D gene (5 bases). CDR3 length: 14 residues. CDR1 is SQVTM, CDR2 ANQGSEA, per germline. Deletions cut 8 bases from V and 3 bases from J, with 18 bases between. The CDR3 reads CSPTGRGWTDTQYF. CDR3 bases: TGCAGCCCGACTGGGAGAGGGTGGACAGATACGCAGTATTTT.

The rearrangement links TRBV5-1 to TRBJ2-3, with 9 nucleotides matching TRBD2. Germline-derived CDR1 and CDR2 are SGHRS and YFSETQ. The CDR3 totals 14 residues. The V and J ends lost 7 bases and 1 base, in that order; junction bases with no gene match: 4. CDR3 protein: CASGRGGGTDTQYF. CDR3 DNA: TGCGCCAGCGGTCGCGGGGGGGGCACAGATACGCAGTATTTT.

The rearrangement links TRBV4-1 to TRBJ2-2; 7 nucleotides match TRBD1. J lost 3 bases, V lost 4 bases, and 2 bases had no gene match. CDR1 is MGHRA, CDR2 YSYEKL, per germline. The CDR3 has 14 residues. The CDR3 loop reads CASSRQGDTGELFF. The CDR3 DNA sequence: TGCGCCAGCAGCCGGCAGGGGGACACCGGGGAGCTGTTTTTT.

The chain employs TRBV6-5 and TRBJ2-7; maybe TRBD1 (5 bases). Trimming removed 7 bases from V and 3 bases from J, with 7 bases in between. Germline lookup yields CDR1 MNHEY and CDR2 SVGAGI. The CDR3 extends over 11 amino acids. CDR3 amino acids: CASTRGYEQYF. The CDR3 bases are TGTGCCAGCACAAGGGGCTACGAGCAGTACTTC.

This clone was seen a single time. The gene calls are TRBV30 and TRBJ1-2; 7 nucleotides agree with TRBD1. The ends lost 5 bases at V and 4 bases at J; junction bases unmatched: 10. The CDR3 consists of 14 residues. Per the germline V gene, CDR1 is GTSNPN and CDR2 is SVGIG (reference sequence). CDR3 loop: CAWAPGGQTYGYTF. In nucleotides, the CDR3 is TGTGCCTGGGCTCCCGGGGGACAGACCTATGGCTACACCTTC.

The chain uses TRBV11-3 and TRBJ2-3; TRBD2 aligns across 13 bases. Unmatched junction bases numbered 9, after V lost 5 bases and J lost 4 bases. The CDR3 covers 17 residues. The germline V gene encodes CDR1 SGHNT and CDR2 YENEEA. The CDR3: CASSQRTSGRGADTQYF. The CDR3 DNA is TGTGCCAGCAGCCAACGAACTAGCGGGAGGGGAGCAGATACGCAGTATTTT.

The rearrangement uses TRBV10-3 and TRBJ1-2; D is unresolved. The CDR3 consists of 15 residues. Germline-derived CDR1 and CDR2 are ENHRY and SYGVKD. The ends were cut back, 5 bases at V and 3 bases at J, with 16 bases in the middle. CDR3 nucleotides: TGTGCCATCAGTAAAACAAGGCCCCAGGACTATGGCTACACCTTC. Protein sequence: CAISKTRPQDYGYTF.

This clone came up a few times. The V gene is TRBV4-3, the J gene TRBJ2-7; D unresolved. The length of the CDR3 is 15 residues. Germline CDR1 and CDR2: LGHNA and YSLEER. V shed 0 bases and J shed 1 base, with 10 bases lying between them. The CDR3 DNA reads TGCGCCAGCAGCCAAGACCTGCGCGGATCCTACGAGCAGTACTTC. Translation gives CASSQDLRGSYEQYF.

This clone was observed a few times. The chain recombines TRBV6-5 with TRBJ2-7, with 7 bases aligning to TRBD2. Per the germline V gene, CDR1 is MNHEY and CDR2 is SVGAGI. The CDR3 contains 15 residues. V lost 5 bases to trimming and J lost 9 bases; unmatched junction nucleotides: 16. Here the CDR3 DNA reads TGTGCCAGCAGTGGGGGGGTTGGGGGTATTAAGACGCAGTACTTC. It translates to CASSGGVGGIKTQYF.

The gene calls are TRBV29-1 and TRBJ2-1, with TRBD1 matching over 9 bases. The germline V gene has CDR1 SQVTM and CDR2 ANQGSEA. The trim removed 7 bases at V and 2 bases at J, leaving 12 bases unmatched. The CDR3 length is 16 residues. CDR3 amino acids: CSAHTPRTGAYNEQFF. CDR3 in DNA: TGCAGCGCCCATACCCCCCGGACAGGGGCCTACAATGAGCAGTTCTTC.

This clone was seen only once. The chain recombines TRBV6-1 with TRBJ1-1; D is ambiguous. CDR3 length equals 13 residues. V was cut by 6 bases and J by 1 base, with 9 bases left in between. Looked up from germline, CDR1 is MNHNS and CDR2 is SASEGT. The CDR3 DNA reads as TGTGCCAGCAGGAGCACGGGGAACACTGAAGCTTTCTTT. Protein sequence: CASRSTGNTEAFF.